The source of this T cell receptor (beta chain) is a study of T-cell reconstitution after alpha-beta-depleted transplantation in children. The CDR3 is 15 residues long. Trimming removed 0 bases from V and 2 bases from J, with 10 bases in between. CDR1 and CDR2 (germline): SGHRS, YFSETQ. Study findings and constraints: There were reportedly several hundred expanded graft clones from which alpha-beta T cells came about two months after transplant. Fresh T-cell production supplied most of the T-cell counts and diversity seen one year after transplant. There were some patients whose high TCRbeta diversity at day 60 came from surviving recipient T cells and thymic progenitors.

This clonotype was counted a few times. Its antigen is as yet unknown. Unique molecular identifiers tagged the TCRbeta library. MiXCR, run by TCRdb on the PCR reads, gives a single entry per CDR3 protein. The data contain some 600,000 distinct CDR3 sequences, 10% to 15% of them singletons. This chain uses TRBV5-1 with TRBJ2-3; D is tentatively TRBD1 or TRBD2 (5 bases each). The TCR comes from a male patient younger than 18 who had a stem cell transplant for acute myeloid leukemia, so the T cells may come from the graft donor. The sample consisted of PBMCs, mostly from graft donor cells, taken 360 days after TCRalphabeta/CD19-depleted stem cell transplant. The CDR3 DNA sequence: TGCGCCAGCAGCTTGGCCGGGACGGCCACAGATACGCAGTATTTT. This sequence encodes CASSLAGTATDTQYF.